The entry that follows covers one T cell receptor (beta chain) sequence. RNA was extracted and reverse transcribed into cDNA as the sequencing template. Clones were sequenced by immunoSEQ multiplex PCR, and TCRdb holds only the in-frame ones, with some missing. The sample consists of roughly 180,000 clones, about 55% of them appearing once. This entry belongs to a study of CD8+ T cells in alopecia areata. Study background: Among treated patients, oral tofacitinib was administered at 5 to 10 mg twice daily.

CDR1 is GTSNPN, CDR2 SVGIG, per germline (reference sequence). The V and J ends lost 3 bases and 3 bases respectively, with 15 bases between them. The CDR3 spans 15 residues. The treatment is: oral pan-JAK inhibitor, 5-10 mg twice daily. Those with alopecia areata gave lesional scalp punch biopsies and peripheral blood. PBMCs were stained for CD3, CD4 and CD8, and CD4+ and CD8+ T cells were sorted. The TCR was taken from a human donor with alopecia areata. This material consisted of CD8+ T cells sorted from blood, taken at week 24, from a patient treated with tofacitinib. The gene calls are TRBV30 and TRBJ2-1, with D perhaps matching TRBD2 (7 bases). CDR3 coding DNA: TGTGCCTGGAGAGTCGAGGGGGGGGACTACAATGAGCAGTTCTTC. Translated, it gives CAWRVEGGDYNEQFF.